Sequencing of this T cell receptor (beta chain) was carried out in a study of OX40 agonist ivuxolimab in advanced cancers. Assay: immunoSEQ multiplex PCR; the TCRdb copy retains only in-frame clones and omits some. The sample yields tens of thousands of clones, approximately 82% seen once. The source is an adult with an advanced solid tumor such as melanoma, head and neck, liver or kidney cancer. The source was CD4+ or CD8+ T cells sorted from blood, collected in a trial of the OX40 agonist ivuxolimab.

The CDR3 DNA reads TGTGCCAGTAGTATCAGACAGGGGGGTTCACCCCTCCACTTT. Protein: CASSIRQGGSPLHF. This sequence joins TRBV19 and TRBJ1-6, with TRBD1 identical over 9 bases. There are 14 residues in the CDR3. The V gene's germline CDR1 is LNHDA and CDR2 SQIVND (reference sequence). Trimming cost V 3 bases and J 9 bases; bases outside gene matches: 3.